The clone carrying this T cell receptor (beta chain) was seen more than once but under ten times. Its antigen remains unknown. The sample is drawn from a study of T-cell memory formation after mild COVID-19. Study at large: TCR clusters were mostly confined to one donor each. Findings of the study overall: The SARS-CoV-2 specificity of second-wave clones reaching peak at day 37 remained unverified. Certain responding clones were present in pre-infection memory, suggesting participation of cross-reactive memory. Clones contracting across day 15 to 85 had a balanced CD4/CD8 profile; later expanding clones leaned CD4+.

TCRdb re-called the 5' RACE reads through MiXCR, storing one row per CDR3 protein. The table lists under 200,000 distinct CDR3 sequences, 11% of them singletons. The CDR3 loop spans 15 amino acids. Germline V gene data show CDR1 as SGHKS and CDR2 as YYEKEE (reference sequence). Unmatched junction bases numbered 7, after V lost 4 bases and J lost 6 bases. This clonotype was obtained from a man aged 18 to 30 who had mild COVID-19 (a few samples of this study predate the infection). Cell type and time point are not known. The genes are TRBV5-5 and TRBJ1-6; 7 bases agree with TRBD1. Sequences were obtained from PBMCs or a T cell subset sorted from them (not recorded which). The CDR3 region is CASSKSQGPNSPLHF. DNA of the CDR3: TGTGCCAGCAGCAAATCACAGGGGCCTAATTCACCCCTCCACTTT.